A selection of T cell receptor beta chains follows, all from one sample in a study of cytomegalovirus exposure and HLA in healthy donors. Assay: immunoSEQ multiplex PCR; the TCRdb copy retains only in-frame clones and omits some. The profile shows around 160,000 clones, roughly 77% of them singletons. Sequencing used PBMCs. These receptors were taken from a middle-aged woman in good health and CMV-seropositive. CDR3s include the opening cysteine and the closing phenylalanine or tryptophan. A D gene is named only where the DNA matches it firmly. Expanded clones are given a class, and other clones once, few, many or no size at all.

CDR3 protein,CDR3 DNA,D gene,V gene,clone size,J gene
CASSLSIGLAGSDTQYF,TGTGCCAGCAGTTTATCTATCGGACTAGCGGGATCAGATACGCAGTATTTT,TRBD2,TRBV28,-,TRBJ2-3
CASSKQTGGGPFETQYF,TGTGCCAGCAGCAAACAAACCGGGGGAGGGCCTTTTGAGACCCAGTACTTC,TRBD2,TRBV7-9,-,TRBJ2-5
CASSVDSRNEKLFF,TGTGCCAGCTCAGTCGACAGCAGGAATGAAAAACTGTTTTTT,-,TRBV18,-,TRBJ1-4
CASSLGRAGDTQYF,TGTGCCAGCAGTCTGGGGAGGGCGGGAGATACGCAGTATTTT,TRBD2,TRBV11-2,-,TRBJ2-3
CASSPGQGLYEQYF,TGTGCCAGCAGCCCCGGACAGGGTCTGTACGAGCAGTACTTC,TRBD1,TRBV6-5,-,TRBJ2-7
CASSDRTGPAYEQYF,TGTGCCAGCAGCGATCGGACAGGGCCGGCCTACGAGCAGTACTTC,TRBD1,TRBV7-2,-,TRBJ2-7
CASSEKRGLAGTDTQYF,TGTGCCAGCAGTGAAAAACGGGGGCTAGCGGGCACAGATACGCAGTATTTT,-,TRBV2,-,TRBJ2-3
CASSVGQLGYGYTF,TGTGCCAGCAGCGTTGGACAGCTGGGCTATGGCTACACCTTC,-,TRBV6-1,few,TRBJ1-2
CASSQDWASGGNNEQFF,TGCGCCAGCAGCCAAGATTGGGCTAGCGGGGGTAACAATGAGCAGTTCTTC,TRBD2,TRBV4-1,few,TRBJ2-1
CASSFTGELFF,TGTGCCAGCAGCTTCACCGGGGAGCTGTTTTTT,-,TRBV6-6,-,TRBJ2-2
CASGLGTVAYEQYF,TGTGCTAGTGGTTTGGGGACAGTTGCCTACGAGCAGTACTTC,-,TRBV12-5,-,TRBJ2-7
CASSYSLGYYEQYF,TGTGCCAGCAGTTACTCACTTGGGTACTACGAGCAGTACTTC,-,TRBV6-5,once,TRBJ2-7
CASSPVRNTIYF,TGTGCCAGCAGCCCAGTAAGAAACACCATATATTTT,-,TRBV14,few,TRBJ1-3
CAWSVTTSGREVF,TGTGCCTGGAGTGTCACGACTAGCGGGAGGGAGGTCTTC,TRBD2,TRBV30,-,TRBJ2-1
CASSLGLAGVRTQYF,TGTGCCAGCAGCTTAGGTCTAGCGGGAGTTCGTACGCAGTATTTT,TRBD2,TRBV7-2,-,TRBJ2-3
CASSPGRDEQYF,TGCGCCAGCAGTCCAGGGAGGGACGAGCAGTACTTC,TRBD2,TRBV5-1,few,TRBJ2-7
CASSTVGGARQPQHF,TGTGCCAGCAGCACGGTGGGGGGGGCGAGGCAGCCCCAGCATTTT,-,TRBV7-2,-,TRBJ1-5
CASSLYIMNTEAFF,TGTGCCAGCAGTCTCTATATCATGAACACTGAAGCTTTCTTT,-,TRBV6-1,-,TRBJ1-1
CASSPGDSREAFF,TGTGCCAGCTCACCCGGGGACAGCCGAGAAGCTTTCTTT,TRBD1,TRBV18,-,TRBJ1-1
CAWSVQVGWTGELFF,TGTGCCTGGAGTGTACAGGTGGGGTGGACCGGGGAGCTGTTTTTT,-,TRBV30,-,TRBJ2-2
CASSFTGGDKETQYF,TGTGCCAGCAGCTTTACTGGGGGGGATAAAGAGACCCAGTACTTC,TRBD2,TRBV5-6,-,TRBJ2-5
CASSTDGPITEAFF,TGTGCCAGTAGTACAGATGGTCCTATCACTGAAGCTTTCTTT,-,TRBV19,-,TRBJ1-1
CASTIGQGEDGYTF,TGCGCCAGCACCATAGGACAGGGGGAAGATGGCTACACCTTC,TRBD1,TRBV5-1,few,TRBJ1-2
CASSPSGSGYEQYF,TGTGCCAGCAGCCCCAGCGGGAGTGGTTACGAGCAGTACTTC,TRBD2,TRBV7-9,-,TRBJ2-7
CASTDGAGDHTDTQYF,TGTGCCAGTACCGATGGGGCGGGAGATCACACAGATACGCAGTATTTT,TRBD2,TRBV19,-,TRBJ2-3
CASSYSTGGGFEAFF,TGTGCCAGCAGTTACTCAACCGGGGGGGGGTTTGAAGCTTTCTTT,-,TRBV6-5,-,TRBJ1-1
CASSADRGNEKLFF,TGTGCCAGCTCAGCGGACAGGGGAAATGAAAAACTGTTTTTT,TRBD1,TRBV18,-,TRBJ1-4
CALTGAQNTEAFF,TGTGCCTTGACAGGGGCCCAGAACACTGAAGCTTTCTTT,TRBD1,TRBV30,few,TRBJ1-1
CASSLQGTEAFF,TGCGCCAGCAGCTTACAGGGAACTGAAGCTTTCTTT,-,TRBV5-1,-,TRBJ1-1